The 15 T cell receptor beta chains reported below all come from one sample, sequenced in a study of blood T cell repertoires in COVID-19. Data came from immunoSEQ multiplex PCR; TCRdb stores just in-frame clones and leaves some out. The top ten clones hold approximately 4% of a sample with 40,000 to 50,000 clones, roughly nine tenths of them seen once. Sequencing was done on a sample of peripheral blood. The receptors here all came from a human donor in a cohort sampled during active COVID-19.

V and J are TRBV6-5 and TRBJ1-1; TRBD1 matches 7 bases. Germline V gene lookup returns CDR1 MNHEY and CDR2 SVGAGI. V lost 4 bases, J lost 2 bases, and 7 bases stayed unmatched. The CDR3 has 15 amino acids. In nucleotides, the CDR3 is TGTGCCAGCAGTTTAAGGACAGGACTTAACACTGAAGCTTTCTTT. The encoded protein is CASSLRTGLNTEAFF.

This clone was seen a few times. The chain uses TRBV24-1 and TRBJ2-3; 9 bases map to TRBD2. The V gene's germline CDR1 is KGHDR and CDR2 SFDVKD. V gave up 3 bases and J gave up 3 bases; unmatched junction bases: 6. The CDR3 is 16 residues long. Written as DNA, the CDR3 is TGTGCCACCAGTGATGCAGTAGCGGGAGTGACAGATACGCAGTATTTT. The encoded protein is CATSDAVAGVTDTQYF.

The chain couples TRBV30 to TRBJ1-2; D remains ambiguous. CDR1 and CDR2 (germline): GTSNPN, SVGIG (reference sequence). The CDR3 has 10 amino acids. The V and J ends lost 4 bases and 4 bases respectively, with 4 bases between them. The CDR3 region is CAWNFYGYTF. CDR3 DNA sequence: TGTGCCTGGAACTTCTATGGCTACACCTTC.

The chain combines TRBV6-5 with TRBJ1-2; perhaps TRBD1 as D (6 bases). The germline V gene has CDR1 MNHEY and CDR2 SVGAGI. This CDR3 has 13 amino acids. Between the trimmed V and J ends, which lost 6 bases and 10 bases, there was a span of 18 bases. Here the CDR3 reads CASSQPAGGPYTF. The CDR3 DNA is TGTGCCAGCAGCCAACCGGCGGGGGGCCCCTACACCTTC.

This sequence joins TRBV29-1 and TRBJ1-3; 7 nucleotides line up with TRBD1. CDR3 length: 12 amino acids. Germline CDR1 is SQVTM and CDR2 is ANQGSEA. The V and J ends lost 7 bases and 2 bases, in that order; junction bases with no gene match: 2. CDR3: CSATGAGNTIYF. DNA for the CDR3: TGCAGCGCTACAGGGGCTGGAAACACCATATATTTT.

Concerning this clone itself: This sample also contains other DNA sequences that code for the same CDR3. CDR3: CSVGDRGPYGYTF. The CDR3 DNA reads TGCAGCGTGGGGGACAGGGGGCCCTATGGCTACACCTTC. V usage is TRBV29-1 and J usage is TRBJ1-2, with 12 positions matching TRBD1. V lost 6 bases, J lost 4 bases, and 3 bases stayed unmatched. The CDR3 sequence is 13 residues long. CDR1 and CDR2 (germline): SQVTM, ANQGSEA.

The chain has TRBV12-3 or TRBV12-4 and TRBJ2-1; TRBD1 might be the D (6 bases). V was cut by 6 bases and J by 8 bases, with 11 bases left in between. The CDR3 has 12 amino acids. CDR3 DNA: TGTGCCAGCAGCTACAGGGCCTATGAGCAGTTCTTC. Its protein product is CASSYRAYEQFF.

The chain carries TRBV10-1 and TRBJ1-5; TRBD1 matches 7 bases. Germline assignment: CDR1 WNHNN and CDR2 SYGVQD (reference sequence). V dropped 5 bases and J dropped 6; count of bases not matched to a gene: 4. The length of the CDR3 is 13 residues. The DNA of the CDR3 is TGCGCCAGCAGTACAGGGGAAGGTCAGCCCCAGCATTTT. Amino acids: CASSTGEGQPQHF.

For the CDR3, the DNA is TGTGCCATCAGTGATTCTAGCGGGAGCTCCTACGAGCAGTACTTC. It encodes CAISDSSGSSYEQYF. The V call is TRBV10-3, the J call TRBJ2-7, with 10 bases that match TRBD2. This CDR3 spans 15 amino acids. Unmatched junction bases numbered 2, after V lost 3 bases and J lost 0 bases. Germline CDR1 reads ENHRY; CDR2 reads SYGVKD.

This clone has just one count. This chain joins TRBV7-9 and TRBJ2-1, with 14 bases matching TRBD2. The V gene's germline CDR1 is SEHNR and CDR2 FQNEAQ (reference sequence). J lost 3 bases, V lost 1 base, and 2 bases had no gene match. The CDR3 consists of 17 residues. The CDR3 sequence is CASSLGGTSGSYNEQFF. The CDR3 DNA reads as TGTGCCAGCAGCTTAGGTGGGACTAGCGGGAGCTACAATGAGCAGTTCTTC.

The chain links TRBV18 to TRBJ2-2; no definite D call. The CDR3 has 14 amino acids. V lost 3 bases and J 6 bases, leaving 11 bases between the germline ends. Germline-derived CDR1 and CDR2 are KGHSH and LQKENI. CDR3 in amino acids: CASSPRTVAGELFF. The DNA of the CDR3 is TGTGCCAGCTCACCCCGAACTGTGGCCGGGGAGCTGTTTTTT.

The rearrangement joins TRBV21-1 to TRBJ2-1; TRBD2, the table's D call, was not compared with the DNA. TRBV21-1 is noted as a pseudogene. This CDR3 comprises 16 residues. DNA of the CDR3: TGTGCCAGCAGCAAAGCCCGGGGGAGCTCCTACAATGAGCAGTTCTTC. Protein sequence: CASSKARGSSYNEQFF.

The genes are TRBV9 and TRBJ2-1; 10 bases fit TRBD2. CDR3 length: 16 amino acids. V was pared by 4 bases and J by 8 bases, with 12 bases of the junction left unmatched. Germline-derived CDR1 and CDR2 are SGDLS and YYNGEE. The CDR3 sequence is CASSPRTSGYNDEQFF. The CDR3 DNA follows: TGTGCCAGCAGCCCCCGGACTAGCGGTTATAATGATGAGCAGTTCTTC.

The CDR3 region has the DNA TGTGCCAGCAGCCGGACTAGCGGTGCCTACAATGAGCAGTTCTTC. Residues: CASSRTSGAYNEQFF. V gene TRBV2 combines with J gene TRBJ2-1, with 10 bases identical to TRBD2. In germline, CDR1 is SNHLY, CDR2 FYNNEI. This CDR3 contains 15 residues. Trimming took 6 bases from V and 2 from J; bases not matched to a gene: 4.

V usage is TRBV4-2 and J usage is TRBJ1-2, with TRBD1 matching 8 bases. Germline V gene sequence: CDR1 LGHNA, CDR2 YNFKEQ. CDR3 length: 17 amino acids. The V and J ends lost 3 bases and 5 bases, in that order; junction bases with no gene match: 14. In DNA, the CDR3 is TGTGCCAGCAGCCATACTCAGGGTGGACAGGGCCCATATGGCTACACCTTC. It is translated as CASSHTQGGQGPYGYTF.